This T cell receptor beta chain is drawn from a study of T cell responses to AZD1222 COVID-19 vaccine. Study findings and constraints: Of spike-specific TCRs, nearly half reportedly target regions left unmutated in variants. Sampled repertoires all dated from after the peak T cell response. Two AZD1222 administrations were followed by greater Spike-specific TCR breadth and depth.

V dropped 3 bases and J dropped 7 bases, with 12 bases sitting between them. The CDR3 extends over 14 amino acids. CDR1 LGHDT and CDR2 YNNKEL come from the germline V gene (reference sequence). Assay used: immunoSEQ multiplex PCR; TCRdb lists only in-frame clones, some missing. The sample lists just under 75,000 clones, roughly 80% seen once, with 45% to 50% in the top ten. For this clone: Antigen specificity is unknown.

This rearrangement joins TRBV3-1 (or the pseudogene TRBV3-2) to TRBJ1-4; D perhaps matches TRBD1 (6 bases). The receptor was derived from an adult who received the AZD1222 COVID-19 vaccine. The specimen was peripheral blood, collected 28 days after the second AZD1222 dose. CDR3 region: CASSQGANGEKLFF. CDR3 coding DNA: TGTGCCAGCAGCCAGGGGGCGAATGGTGAAAAACTGTTTTTT.